These 14 T cell receptor beta chains were sequenced from one sample in a study of control samples from healthy donors and cancer patients. Using immunoSEQ multiplex PCR, the repertoire was profiled, and TCRdb retains in-frame clones only, with some absent. Of fewer than 300,000 clones listed, about four fifths are singletons. Sequences were obtained from PBMCs. These receptor sequences come from a woman aged 55 to 70 with lung cancer.

V usage is TRBV19 and J usage is TRBJ1-5; D gene ambiguous. CDR3 length equals 14 residues. The germline gives CDR1 LNHDA, CDR2 SQIVND (reference sequence). Trimming pared 0 bases from V and 6 bases from J, leaving 9 bases between. The CDR3 is CASSIETTTQPQHF. The CDR3 nucleotides are TGTGCCAGTAGTATAGAGACAACCACTCAGCCCCAGCATTTT.

This clone was counted between two and nine times. This chain uses TRBV5-8 with TRBJ1-5, with TRBD1 matching 8 bases. The V gene end was trimmed by 4 bases and the J gene end by 5 bases; junction bases not matched to a gene: 2. The germline V gene has CDR1 SGHTS and CDR2 YDEGEE. There are 13 residues in the CDR3. The CDR3 is CASSQGADQPQHF. The CDR3 DNA is TGTGCCAGCAGCCAGGGGGCCGATCAGCCCCAGCATTTT.

The V and J genes are TRBV4-1 and TRBJ2-5, with D perhaps TRBD2 (5 bases). The V and J ends lost 1 base and 5 bases respectively, with 20 bases between them. CDR3 size: 17 residues. Germline CDR1 MGHRA, CDR2 YSYEKL. The CDR3 here is CASSQGWLGGLRETQYF. As DNA, the CDR3 is TGCGCCAGCAGCCAAGGGTGGTTGGGCGGACTGAGGGAGACCCAGTACTTC.

Worth noting for this clone: Other DNA variants within this sample encode the same CDR3. This rearrangement joins TRBV5-1 to TRBJ2-2, with TRBD1 matching 7 bases. The CDR3 length is 15 residues. The germline gives CDR1 SGHRS, CDR2 YFSETQ. V gave up 4 bases and J gave up 2 bases; unmatched junction bases: 5. This chain's CDR3 is CASSIGQANTGELFF. The CDR3 region has the DNA TGCGCCAGCAGCATTGGACAGGCCAACACCGGGGAGCTGTTTTTT.

The rearrangement joins TRBV18 to TRBJ1-2; 7 positions match TRBD1. The V gene's germline CDR1 is KGHSH and CDR2 LQKENI. The CDR3 is 14 residues long. With 4 bases clipped from V and 2 bases from J, the junction kept 4 bases outside the gene matches. CDR3 protein: CASSQGGGNYGYTF. The CDR3 DNA follows: TGTGCCAGCTCACAAGGGGGCGGAAACTATGGCTACACCTTC.

This chain links TRBV28 with TRBJ2-7; the D gene is possibly TRBD1 (6 bases). CDR1 is MDHEN and CDR2 is SYDVKM in the germline V gene. This CDR3 comprises 15 residues. V shed 1 base and J shed 7 bases, with 17 bases lying between them. This chain's CDR3 is CASSLSGANGVEQYF. The CDR3 nucleotides are TGTGCCAGCAGTTTATCAGGGGCCAACGGGGTGGAGCAGTACTTC.

The chain uses TRBV5-5 and TRBJ2-7; no clear D gene. The germline CDR1 and CDR2 sequences are SGHKS and YYEKEE (reference sequence). This CDR3 region has 14 residues. V lost 2 bases and J 1 base, leaving 10 bases between the germline ends. In nucleotides, the CDR3 is TGTGCCAGCAGCTTAGTAACAGTGTCCTACGAGCAGTACTTC. This translates into CASSLVTVSYEQYF.

In this sample, this clone turned up once. V gene TRBV7-9 combines with J gene TRBJ2-3; 9 bases line up with TRBD1. The germline CDR1 and CDR2 sequences are SEHNR and FQNEAQ (reference sequence). The CDR3 is 17 residues long. Trimming removed 0 bases from V and 3 bases from J; junction bases left unmatched: 7. This CDR3 is CASSLAVRTGATDTQYF. The DNA of the CDR3 is TGTGCCAGCAGCTTAGCGGTCCGGACAGGGGCTACAGATACGCAGTATTTT.

This clone was counted only a few times. The chain is built from TRBV27 and TRBJ2-7; weak D call: TRBD1 (5 bases). The CDR3 sequence is 14 residues long. Per the germline V gene, CDR1 is MNHEY and CDR2 is SMNVEV (reference sequence). V dropped 4 bases and J dropped 0 bases, with 10 bases sitting between them. CDR3 sequence reads: CASSSKGYSYEQYF. CDR3 nucleotides: TGTGCCAGCAGTTCCAAGGGGTACTCCTACGAGCAGTACTTC.

In its sample, this clone was seen a few times. The V and J genes are TRBV18 and TRBJ1-6, with D possibly TRBD1 on 5 matching bases. The CDR3 is made up of 16 amino acids. The germline CDR1 and CDR2 sequences are KGHSH and LQKENI. V gave up 1 base and J gave up 11 bases, with 18 bases separating them. The CDR3 region is CASSPRDVRAGAPLHF. For the CDR3, the DNA is TGTGCCAGCTCACCACGGGACGTGAGGGCCGGGGCACCCCTCCACTTT.

The chain employs TRBV4-1 and TRBJ2-7; TRBD1 agrees at 9 bases. V was clipped by 0 bases and J by 3 bases; unmatched bases: 6. This CDR3 contains 16 residues. The germline V gene has CDR1 MGHRA and CDR2 YSYEKL. This chain's CDR3 is CASSQDRRDRVYEQYF. CDR3 nucleotides: TGCGCCAGCAGCCAAGATCGTCGGGACAGGGTCTACGAGCAGTACTTC.

This chain connects TRBV19 to TRBJ2-2, with 8 bases that match TRBD1. Germline values: CDR1 LNHDA, CDR2 SQIVND (reference sequence). CDR3 size: 14 residues. V gave up 4 bases and J gave up 5 bases; unmatched junction bases: 3. CDR3 sequence: CASSTNRGTGELFF. Written as DNA, the CDR3 is TGTGCCAGTAGTACCAACAGGGGGACCGGGGAGCTGTTTTTT.

This clone was counted between two and nine times. The chain couples TRBV3-1 (or the pseudogene TRBV3-2) to TRBJ1-3; weak D call: TRBD1 (5 bases). CDR1 and CDR2 from the germline V gene are LGHDT and YNNKEL (reference sequence). Trimming stripped 4 bases from V and 1 base from J, with 8 bases between. The CDR3 is made up of 14 amino acids. In nucleotides, the CDR3 is TGTGCCAGCAGCCGCGCAGGGTCTGGAAACACCATATATTTT. Encoded protein: CASSRAGSGNTIYF.

This chain links TRBV3-1 (or the pseudogene TRBV3-2) with TRBJ2-7; the D is unclear. V was pared by 2 bases and J by 9 bases, with 14 bases between. The germline V gene has CDR1 LGHDT and CDR2 YNNKEL (reference sequence). CDR3 length: 13 residues. The CDR3 loop reads CASSQLGEVGQYF. CDR3 nucleotide sequence: TGTGCCAGCAGCCAACTAGGCGAGGTCGGGCAGTACTTC.